The 22 T cell receptor beta chains below were found in one sample sequenced in a study of CD8+CD57+ T cells in acquired aplastic anemia. Profiles of TCR beta VDJ and CDR3 were generated from a genomic DNA template. In TCRdb, the reads were re-called with MiXCR into one record per CDR3 protein. The table has 170,000 or so distinct CDR3 sequences, about 50% seen once; the top ten hold 25% to 40%. Those patients picked for sequencing had displayed CD8+CD57+ cell expansion on flow cytometry. The sequencing sample was made of sorted CD4+, CD8+, or CD8+CD57+ T cells (not recorded which) from PBMCs. The source of these receptors is a human donor with aplastic anemia.

This clonotype was detected a few times. V and J are TRBV12-3 or TRBV12-4 and TRBJ2-3, with 7 nucleotides matching TRBD1. The CDR3 is 18 amino acids. V dropped 5 bases and J dropped 1; count of bases not matched to a gene: 15. CDR3 sequence reads: CASSQGVGVNSGTDTQYF. DNA of the CDR3: TGTGCCAGCAGTCAGGGGGTAGGGGTAAATAGCGGCACAGATACGCAGTATTTT.

The chain is built from TRBV9 and TRBJ1-1; D is unclear. V was cut by 0 bases and J by 3 bases, with 6 bases left in between. This CDR3 spans 13 amino acids. Germline lookup yields CDR1 SGDLS and CDR2 YYNGEE. Written as DNA, the CDR3 is TGTGCCAGCAGCGTAGGTCAATACACTGAAGCTTTCTTT. Translation gives CASSVGQYTEAFF.

V is TRBV15 and J is TRBJ1-4; D is possibly TRBD1 (5 bases). V was cut by 6 bases and J by 4 bases, with 9 bases left in between. CDR1 LNHNV and CDR2 YYDKDF come from the germline V gene (reference sequence). This CDR3 has 13 residues. The CDR3 protein is CATRGGNNEKLFF. DNA for the CDR3: TGTGCCACCAGGGGGGGAAATAATGAAAAACTGTTTTTT.

V and J are TRBV19 and TRBJ1-2, with TRBD1 matching 10 bases. V trimming: 5 bases; J trimming: 5 bases; junction bases outside the gene matches: 5. The CDR3 totals 14 residues. Germline loops: CDR1 LNHDA, CDR2 SQIVND (reference sequence). The CDR3 region is CASSRQGAEYGYTF. DNA of the CDR3: TGTGCCAGTAGTCGACAGGGGGCTGAGTATGGCTACACCTTC.

In this sample, this clonotype turned up a few times. The rearrangement joins TRBV2 to TRBJ1-4, with D perhaps matching TRBD1 (5 bases). The length of the CDR3 is 15 residues. V lost 1 base and J lost 7, with 13 bases in between. The germline V gene encodes CDR1 SNHLY and CDR2 FYNNEI. As DNA, the CDR3 is TGTGCCAGCAGTGAAGGGGGCAGGTCCGGTGAAAAACTGTTTTTT. It yields the protein CASSEGGRSGEKLFF.

The chain combines TRBV7-3 with TRBJ2-2; the D gene is possibly TRBD1 (6 bases). V lost 9 bases and J lost 1, with 9 bases in between. The CDR3 is made up of 13 amino acids. The germline V gene encodes CDR1 SGHTA and CDR2 FQGTGA. The CDR3 sequence: CARSTGNTGELFF. In nucleotides, the CDR3 is TGTGCCAGATCGACAGGGAACACCGGGGAGCTGTTTTTT.

This clonotype came up many times. The CDR3 DNA sequence: TGCAGTGCTAGAGATCCGCCCCGGGGGAGGAATGGCTACACCTTC. As protein: CSARDPPRGRNGYTF. The rearrangement uses TRBV20-1 and TRBJ1-2; D possibly corresponds to TRBD1 (5 bases). The germline CDR1 and CDR2 sequences are DFQATT and SNEGSKA (reference sequence). This CDR3 is 15 amino acids long. Trimming took off 0 bases at V and 6 bases at J, with 17 bases between the two ends.

The chain links TRBV10-3 to TRBJ2-7; 13 nucleotides align to TRBD2. The CDR3 is made up of 17 amino acids. With V trimmed by 4 bases and J by 2 bases, 8 bases remained unmatched. The germline gives CDR1 ENHRY, CDR2 SYGVKD. The CDR3 here is CAISATGLAGEAYEQYF. DNA of the CDR3: TGTGCCATCAGTGCCACCGGACTAGCGGGAGAAGCCTACGAGCAGTACTTC.

J is TRBJ1-4 and V is TRBV20-1; TRBD1 aligns across 9 bases. The germline V gene encodes CDR1 DFQATT and CDR2 SNEGSKA (reference sequence). This CDR3 has 15 residues. Trimming at V came to 3 bases and at J to 13 bases, leaving 15 bases not matched to a gene. CDR3 loop: CSASVSGDREVRLFF. Here the CDR3 DNA reads TGCAGTGCTAGTGTTTCCGGGGACAGGGAGGTTCGACTGTTTTTT.

This clonotype was counted ten times or more. This sequence joins TRBV27 and TRBJ1-2; a weak D match, TRBD1 (5 bases). V lost 2 bases, J lost 6 bases, and 10 bases lay in between. Germline V gene sequence: CDR1 MNHEY, CDR2 SMNVEV (reference sequence). The CDR3 totals 13 residues. The CDR3 nucleotides read TGTGCCAGCAGTTTAAGCAGGGCCCATGGCTACACCTTC. Its translation is CASSLSRAHGYTF.

The chain employs TRBV7-9 and TRBJ1-2; a weak D match, TRBD1 (6 bases). Germline CDR1 reads SEHNR; CDR2 reads FQNEAQ (reference sequence). The ends were cut back, 6 bases at V and 9 bases at J, with 17 bases in the middle. The CDR3 length is 13 residues. CDR3 in DNA: TGTGCCAGCAGTTGGGCAACAGGGCTGAGCTACACCTTC. This translates into CASSWATGLSYTF.

The V call is TRBV2, the J call TRBJ2-5; no reliable D call. The CDR3 is made up of 15 amino acids. Trimming left V 10 bases short and J 2 bases short, with 20 bases between. CDR1 is SNHLY, CDR2 FYNNEI, per germline. The CDR3 sequence is CATSLTLGMQETQYF. The CDR3 nucleotides are TGTGCCACGTCGTTGACACTTGGAATGCAAGAGACCCAGTACTTC.

This chain joins TRBV9 and TRBJ2-3, with a possible D match to TRBD2 (7 bases). The ends were cut back, 0 bases at V and 0 bases at J, with 26 bases in the middle. CDR3 length: 21 amino acids. Germline V gene sequence: CDR1 SGDLS, CDR2 YYNGEE. The CDR3 coding sequence is TGTGCCAGCAGCGTAGAGGAAGGGGGGGCTAGCGGATGCCCTAGCACAGATACGCAGTATTTT. Encoded protein: CASSVEEGGASGCPSTDTQYF. Full variable domain (outside the CDR3, taken from reference TRBV9 and TRBJ2-3): DSGVTQTPKHLITATGQRVTLRCSPRSGDLSVYWYQQSLDQGLQFLIQYYNGEERAKGNILERFSAQQFPDLHSELNLSSLELGDSALYFCASSVEEGGASGCPSTDTQYFGPGTRLTVL.

The chain has TRBV24-1 and TRBJ2-7; 11 bases align to TRBD1. Trimming at V came to 11 bases and at J to 4 bases, leaving 6 bases not matched to a gene. CDR1 KGHDR and CDR2 SFDVKD come from the germline V gene. The CDR3 length is 13 residues. In DNA form, the CDR3 reads TGTGCCAGCCCCGGGACAGGGGGGTACGAGCAGTACTTC. It yields the protein CASPGTGGYEQYF.

The rearrangement joins TRBV2 to TRBJ1-2, with 8 bases matching TRBD1. The CDR3 totals 15 residues. Germline-derived CDR1 and CDR2 are SNHLY and FYNNEI. Trimming took 10 bases from V and 7 from J; bases not matched to a gene: 17. CDR3 sequence: CATNIRETGVGGYTF. The CDR3 bases are TGTGCCACCAATATACGCGAGACAGGGGTTGGTGGCTACACCTTC.

V gene TRBV4-1 combines with J gene TRBJ1-1, with D tentatively TRBD1 (5 bases). The CDR3 length is 15 residues. V lost 1 base and J lost 4, with 13 bases in between. Germline loops: CDR1 MGHRA, CDR2 YSYEKL. CDR3 DNA sequence: TGCGCCAGCAGCCAAGCGGGCAGGGTGGTCACTGAAGCTTTCTTT. This translates into CASSQAGRVVTEAFF.

This chain uses TRBV7-9 with TRBJ2-1; D gene uncertain. There are 13 residues in the CDR3. Germline V gene lookup returns CDR1 SEHNR and CDR2 FQNEAQ (reference sequence). The V end was cut by 5 bases, the J end by 2 bases, with 7 bases between. The CDR3: CASSPSTYNEQFF. In DNA, the CDR3 is TGTGCCAGCAGCCCCAGTACCTACAATGAGCAGTTCTTC.

The chain recombines TRBV10-3 with TRBJ1-5; D gene unclear. The CDR3 is 15 residues long. The V and J ends lost 0 bases and 1 base respectively, with 7 bases between them. CDR1 is ENHRY and CDR2 is SYGVKD in the germline V gene. The CDR3 DNA follows: TGTGCCATCAGTGAGTCGACATTGAGCAATCAGCCCCAGCATTTT. It is translated as CAISESTLSNQPQHF.

This rearrangement joins TRBV7-3 to TRBJ1-2, with D uncertain. CDR3 size: 14 residues. With 0 bases removed from V and 3 bases from J, the gap between germline ends came to 8 bases. The germline gives CDR1 SGHTA, CDR2 FQGTGA. The CDR3 bases are TGTGCCAGCAGCTTAACCCCGGGCGACTATGGCTACACCTTC. It encodes CASSLTPGDYGYTF.

This clonotype showed up many times. The chain combines TRBV19 with TRBJ1-5; D not certain. V was shortened by 7 bases and J by 4 bases, with 8 bases between the two germline ends. The germline V gene encodes CDR1 LNHDA and CDR2 SQIVND (reference sequence). The CDR3 runs 12 residues. CDR3 loop: CASNVPNQPQHF. The CDR3 DNA follows: TGTGCCAGTAACGTTCCGAATCAGCCCCAGCATTTT.

The chain employs TRBV24-1 and TRBJ2-1, with a possible D match to TRBD1 (5 bases). From germline, CDR1 is KGHDR and CDR2 SFDVKD. The CDR3 covers 12 residues. V was pared by 7 bases and J by 5 bases, with 8 bases between. The CDR3: CATSFRDNEQFF. CDR3 bases: TGTGCCACCAGCTTCAGGGACAATGAGCAGTTCTTC.

This clonotype was counted many times. The chain couples TRBV30 to TRBJ1-1; D unresolved. Germline V gene sequence: CDR1 GTSNPN, CDR2 SVGIG (reference sequence). Trimming removed 0 bases from V and 0 bases from J, with 5 bases in between. The CDR3 sequence is 13 residues long. The CDR3 coding sequence is TGTGCCTGGAGTGTACTCTTGAACACTGAAGCTTTCTTT. The encoded protein is CAWSVLLNTEAFF.